This T cell receptor (beta chain) originates from a study of blood T cell repertoires in COVID-19. Study in general: T cells, B-cell-depleted T cells, or PBMCs supplied cDNA or gDNA.

In the original processing: Quantification of nucleated cells was approximated via reference gene primer amplification. Profiling relied on immunoSEQ multiplex PCR, and the TCRdb table lists in-frame clones only, not all of them. V and J calls and clone size are as listed in that table; D and trimming were resolved from the DNA. The sample lists about 130,000 clones; about four fifths were seen once. Germline V gene lookup returns CDR1 MNHEY and CDR2 SVGAGI. This CDR3 is 15 amino acids long. V lost 8 bases, J lost 6 bases, and 22 bases lay in between. Sequencing was carried out using peripheral blood. The chain couples TRBV6-5 to TRBJ2-5, with D possibly matching TRBD2 (6 bases). This TCR came from a woman in her 30s who had recovered from COVID-19. In nucleotides, the CDR3 is TGTGCCAGCGACCCCGTTGAGGCGGGGTTGAAGACCCAGTACTTC. Translation: CASDPVEAGLKTQYF.